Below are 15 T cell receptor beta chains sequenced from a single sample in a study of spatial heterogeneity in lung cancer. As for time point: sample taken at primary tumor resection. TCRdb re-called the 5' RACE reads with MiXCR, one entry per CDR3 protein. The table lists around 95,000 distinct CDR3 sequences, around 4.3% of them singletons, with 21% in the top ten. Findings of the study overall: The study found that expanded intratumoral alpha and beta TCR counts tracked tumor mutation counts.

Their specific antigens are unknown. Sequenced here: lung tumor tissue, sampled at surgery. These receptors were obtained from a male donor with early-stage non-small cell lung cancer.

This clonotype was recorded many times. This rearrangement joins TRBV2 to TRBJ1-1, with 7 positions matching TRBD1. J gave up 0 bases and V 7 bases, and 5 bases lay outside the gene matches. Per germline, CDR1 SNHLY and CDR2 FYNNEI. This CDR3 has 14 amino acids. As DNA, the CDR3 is TGTGCCAGCACCATGACAGGGATGAACACTGAAGCTTTCTTT. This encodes CASTMTGMNTEAFF. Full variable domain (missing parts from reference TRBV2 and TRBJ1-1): EPEVTQTPSHQVTQMGQEVILRCVPISNHLYFYWYRQILGQKVEFLVSFYNNEISEKSEIFDDQFSVERPDGSNFTLKIRSTKLEDSAMYFCASTMTGMNTEAFFGQGTRLTVV.

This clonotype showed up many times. The CDR3 DNA reads TGTGCCAGCAGTGCCGGGACTACCCCCACAGATACGCAGTATTTT. Translation gives CASSAGTTPTDTQYF. The J gene is TRBJ2-3, the V gene TRBV2, with 7 bases that match TRBD2. The CDR3 runs to 15 residues. The germline V gene has CDR1 SNHLY and CDR2 FYNNEI. Trimming at V came to 4 bases and at J to 2 bases, leaving 6 bases not matched to a gene.

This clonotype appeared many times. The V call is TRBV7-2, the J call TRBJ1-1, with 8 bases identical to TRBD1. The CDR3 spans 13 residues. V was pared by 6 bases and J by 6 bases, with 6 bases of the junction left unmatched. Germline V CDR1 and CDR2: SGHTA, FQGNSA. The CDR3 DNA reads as TGTGCCAGCAGTCTACAGGGGGAAGCTGAAGCTTTCTTT. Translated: CASSLQGEAEAFF.

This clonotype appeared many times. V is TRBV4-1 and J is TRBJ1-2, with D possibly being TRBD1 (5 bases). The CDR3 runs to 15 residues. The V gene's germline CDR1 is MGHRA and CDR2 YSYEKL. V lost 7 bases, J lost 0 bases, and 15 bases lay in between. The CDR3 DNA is TGCGCCAGCAAGTTTCTCGGGGCTGCTAACTATGGCTACACCTTC. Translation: CASKFLGAANYGYTF.

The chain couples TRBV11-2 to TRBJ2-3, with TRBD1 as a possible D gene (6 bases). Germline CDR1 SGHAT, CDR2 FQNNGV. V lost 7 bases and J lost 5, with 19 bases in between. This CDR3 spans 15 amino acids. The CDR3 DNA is TGTGCCAGCACCTATGGACAGAGCGGAGAAGATACGCAGTATTTT. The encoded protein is CASTYGQSGEDTQYF.

CDR3 in DNA: TGTGCCAGCAGCAAAACAGGGGGCGAGCAGTACTTC. Protein sequence: CASSKTGGEQYF. The J gene is TRBJ2-7, the V gene TRBV6-6; 8 positions agree with TRBD1. V gave up 6 bases and J gave up 6 bases; unmatched junction bases: 4. Germline lookup yields CDR1 MNHNY and CDR2 SVGAGI (reference sequence). The CDR3 is 12 amino acids.

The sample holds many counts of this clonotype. CDR3 nucleotide sequence: TGCAGTGCTAGAGATCCCTCAGGACAGGGAGTCCCCTACGAGCAGTACTTC. This codes for CSARDPSGQGVPYEQYF. The V gene is TRBV20-1, the J gene TRBJ2-7; 8 bases map to TRBD1. Germline V CDR1 and CDR2: DFQATT, SNEGSKA (reference sequence). Losses at the gene ends were 0 bases for V and 2 bases for J; bases not matched to a gene: 12. This CDR3 contains 17 residues.

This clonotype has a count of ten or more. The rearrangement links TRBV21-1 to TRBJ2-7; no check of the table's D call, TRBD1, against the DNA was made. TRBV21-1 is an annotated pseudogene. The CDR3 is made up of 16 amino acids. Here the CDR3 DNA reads TGTGCCAGCAGCCCTCAAGTCGGGACAGGGGGCTACGAGCAGTACTTC. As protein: CASSPQVGTGGYEQYF.

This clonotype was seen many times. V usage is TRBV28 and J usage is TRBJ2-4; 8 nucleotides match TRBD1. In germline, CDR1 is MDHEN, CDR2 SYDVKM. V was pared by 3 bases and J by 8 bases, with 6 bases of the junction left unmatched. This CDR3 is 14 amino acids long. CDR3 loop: CASSFSRGLDIQYF. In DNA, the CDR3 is TGTGCCAGCAGTTTCAGCAGGGGGCTGGACATTCAGTACTTC.

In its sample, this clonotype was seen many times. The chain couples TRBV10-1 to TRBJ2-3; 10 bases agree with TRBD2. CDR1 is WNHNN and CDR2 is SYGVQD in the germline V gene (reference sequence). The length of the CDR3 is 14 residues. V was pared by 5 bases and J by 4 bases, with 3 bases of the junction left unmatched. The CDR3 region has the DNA TGCGCCAGCAGTAGCGGGAGGGACCCAGATACGCAGTATTTT. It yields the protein CASSSGRDPDTQYF.

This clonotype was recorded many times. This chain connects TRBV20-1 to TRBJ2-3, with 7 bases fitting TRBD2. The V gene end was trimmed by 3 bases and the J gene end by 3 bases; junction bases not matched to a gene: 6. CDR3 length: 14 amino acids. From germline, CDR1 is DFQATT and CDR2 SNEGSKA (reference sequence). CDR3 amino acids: CSARPPGGTDTQYF. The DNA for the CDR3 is TGCAGTGCTAGGCCCCCCGGGGGGACAGATACGCAGTATTTT.

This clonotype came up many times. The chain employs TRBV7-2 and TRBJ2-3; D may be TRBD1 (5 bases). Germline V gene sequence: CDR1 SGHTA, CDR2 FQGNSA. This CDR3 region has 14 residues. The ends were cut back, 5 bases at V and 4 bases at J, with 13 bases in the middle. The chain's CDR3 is CASSPPQGPDTQYF. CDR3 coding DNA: TGTGCCAGCAGCCCTCCGCAGGGCCCAGATACGCAGTATTTT. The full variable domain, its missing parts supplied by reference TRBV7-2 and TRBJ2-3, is GAGVSQSPSNKVTEKGKDVELRCDPISGHTALYWYRQSLGQGLEFLIYFQGNSAPDKSGLPSDRFSAERTGGSVSTLTIQRTQQEDSAVYLCASSPPQGPDTQYFGPGTRLTVL.

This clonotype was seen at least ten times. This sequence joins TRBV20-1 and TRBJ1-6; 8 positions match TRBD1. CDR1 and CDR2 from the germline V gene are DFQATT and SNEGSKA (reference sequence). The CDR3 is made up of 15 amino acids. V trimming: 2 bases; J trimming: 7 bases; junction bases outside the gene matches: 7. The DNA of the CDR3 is TGCAGTGCTAGAATGGACAGGGAAGTAAATTCACCCCTCCACTTT. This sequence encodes CSARMDREVNSPLHF.

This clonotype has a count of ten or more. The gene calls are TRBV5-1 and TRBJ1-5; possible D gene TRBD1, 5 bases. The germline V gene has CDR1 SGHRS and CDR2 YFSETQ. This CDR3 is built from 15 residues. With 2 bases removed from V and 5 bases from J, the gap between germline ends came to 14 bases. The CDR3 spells CASSFGGSNDQPQHF. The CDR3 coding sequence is TGCGCCAGCAGCTTCGGGGGATCGAATGATCAGCCCCAGCATTTT. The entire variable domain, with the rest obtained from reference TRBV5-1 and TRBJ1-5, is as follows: KAGVTQTPRYLIKTRGQQVTLSCSPISGHRSVSWYQQTPGQGLQFLFEYFSETQRNKGNFPGRFSGRQFSNSRSEMNVSTLELGDSALYLCASSFGGSNDQPQHFGDGTRLSIL.

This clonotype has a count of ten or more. The CDR3: CASSQDSGTGYNEQFF. DNA for the CDR3: TGTGCCAGCAGCCAAGACTCCGGGACAGGTTACAATGAGCAGTTCTTC. The V call is TRBV4-2, the J call TRBJ2-1, with 8 bases lining up with TRBD1. With V trimmed by 0 bases and J by 4 bases, 5 bases remained unmatched. Per the germline V gene, CDR1 is LGHNA and CDR2 is YNFKEQ. The CDR3 extends over 16 amino acids.